These 8 T cell receptor beta chains were sequenced from one sample in a study of Ad26.COV2.S vaccination and SARS-CoV-2 variants. The treatment is: around 19 received Ad26.COV2.S at low or high dose, single or two shots; about 5 received placebo; per-sample allocation not given. Samples came from day 63 after the first vaccine or placebo injection. Sequenced by immunoSEQ multiplex PCR; TCRdb stores in-frame clones only, minus some. The sample includes about 680,000 clones, around 92% of them seen just once. Sequencing used peripheral blood, obtained in a trial of Ad26.COV2.S vaccine versus placebo. The source of these receptors is a person aged 18-60 years who received the Ad26.COV2.S COVID-19 vaccine or a placebo.

The rearrangement links TRBV6-5 to TRBJ2-7, with 7 bases that match TRBD1. From germline, CDR1 is MNHEY and CDR2 SVGAGI. Trimming removed 7 bases from V and 4 bases from J; junction bases left unmatched: 10. The length of the CDR3 is 14 residues. The CDR3 spells CASKRSGQTYEQYF. The CDR3 DNA reads as TGTGCCAGCAAGCGGTCGGGACAGACGTACGAGCAGTACTTC.

The chain is built from TRBV3-1 (or the pseudogene TRBV3-2) and TRBJ2-7; D is ambiguous. The CDR3 runs 15 residues. V lost 1 base, J lost 5 bases, and 15 bases lay in between. Germline V CDR1 and CDR2: LGHDT, YNNKEL (reference sequence). Here the CDR3 reads CASSQVAVPPNEQYF. The CDR3 bases are TGTGCCAGCAGCCAAGTTGCGGTCCCTCCTAACGAGCAGTACTTC.

This clone was detected only a few times. This CDR3 is also generated by other DNA sequences in the sample. CDR3 sequence: CASSVAGNSPLHF. The DNA of the CDR3 is TGTGCCAGCAGCGTAGCTGGTAATTCACCCCTCCACTTT. The gene calls are TRBV9 and TRBJ1-6; no clear D gene. CDR1 and CDR2 from the germline V gene are SGDLS and YYNGEE. V shed 0 bases and J shed 6 bases, with 4 bases lying between them. The CDR3 has 13 residues.

This rearrangement joins TRBV4-1 to TRBJ2-7; 9 bases are shared with TRBD2. The CDR3 has 19 amino acids. V was clipped by 0 bases and J by 1 base; unmatched bases: 13. CDR1 is MGHRA, CDR2 YSYEKL, per germline. The CDR3 region is CASSQDRNLAGTASYEQYF. CDR3 DNA sequence: TGCGCCAGCAGCCAAGACAGGAACCTAGCGGGGACGGCGTCCTACGAGCAGTACTTC.

V and J are TRBV2 and TRBJ1-5; no definite D call. Germline V gives CDR1 SNHLY, CDR2 FYNNEI. The CDR3 runs to 12 residues. V lost 1 base to trimming and J lost 11 bases, with 9 bases between them. In DNA form, the CDR3 reads TGTGCCAGCAGTGAAGACAGACCAACCCAGCATTTT. It translates to CASSEDRPTQHF.

This clone was picked up one time. Other DNA sequences in the same sample also yield this CDR3. The chain carries TRBV18 and TRBJ2-7; 11 bases are a match to TRBD2. Germline V gene sequence: CDR1 KGHSH, CDR2 LQKENI. Unmatched junction bases numbered 1, after V lost 3 bases and J lost 0 bases. The CDR3 is 15 amino acids. The CDR3: CASSPGTSGSYEQYF. In nucleotides, the CDR3 is TGTGCCAGCTCACCCGGGACTAGCGGCTCCTACGAGCAGTACTTC. The variable domain in full, with the rest retrieved from reference TRBV18 and TRBJ2-7, is NAGVMQNPRHLVRRRGQEARLRCSPMKGHSHVYWYRQLPEEGLKFMVYLQKENIIDESGMPKERFSAEFPKEGPSILRIQQVVRGDSAAYFCASSPGTSGSYEQYFGPGTRLTVT.

V is TRBV5-1 and J is TRBJ2-1; TRBD2 matches 12 bases. The trim removed 2 bases at V and 5 bases at J, leaving 11 bases unmatched. The CDR3 length is 18 residues. CDR1 SGHRS and CDR2 YFSETQ come from the germline V gene. This CDR3 is CASSFGLAGLWANNEQFF. For the CDR3, the DNA is TGCGCCAGCAGCTTTGGACTAGCGGGGCTGTGGGCCAACAATGAGCAGTTCTTC.

The V gene is TRBV7-2, the J gene TRBJ2-2, with 7 bases fitting TRBD1. Trimming at V came to 4 bases and at J to 2 bases, leaving 1 base not matched to a gene. CDR3 length: 14 residues. Germline CDR1 is SGHTA and CDR2 is FQGNSA. CDR3 nucleotides: TGTGCCAGCAGCTGGACAGGCAACACCGGGGAGCTGTTTTTT. This gives the protein CASSWTGNTGELFF.